This TCR beta chain was identified during a study of beta chain features in type 1 diabetes. Study-level results: In the patient group, naive, central memory and Treg TCRB repertoires seemed more alike than in the healthy donor group. Among all four CD4+ subsets, Type 1 diabetes patients had TCRB CDR3s that were moderately but significantly shorter.

This CDR3 has 14 residues. The ends were cut back, 4 bases at V and 4 bases at J, with 12 bases in the middle. Germline V lookup: CDR1 SGHTA, CDR2 FQGNSA. Concerning this clone itself: Its antigen remains unknown.

CD4+ naive, central memory, regulatory and stem cell-like memory cells were sorted via CD45RO/CCR7/CD25/CD127/CD95/CD27. The isolated RNA, all of it, was reverse transcribed, so expressed TCRB transcripts were what got sequenced. Here immunoSEQ multiplex PCR was the method, and the copy in TCRdb shows in-frame clones only, minus some. The table lists about 150,000 clones, more than 9.5% of them singletons. This TCR came from a young man in good health. The V gene is TRBV7-2, the J gene TRBJ2-3; D call uncertain. The sample taken for sequencing was central memory CD4+ T cells from blood. CDR3 region: CASSSSFRADTQYF. For the CDR3, the DNA is TGTGCCAGCAGCTCCTCATTCCGGGCAGATACGCAGTATTTT.